The TCR beta chain under discussion was sequenced for a study of radiation and T cells in renal cell carcinoma. Study-wide background: Nephrectomy followed 15 Gy stereotactic body radiation by 4 weeks.

Whole-study results and caveats: Top tumor clonotypes rose in blood 2 weeks post-radiation, then contracted. Pretreatment tumor biopsies were lacking, so baseline clonotypes are unknown.

TCRdb keeps only in-frame clones here, not all; method: immunoSEQ multiplex PCR. This sample has under 25,000 clones, with roughly three quarters found just once. Regarding this clone: Its antigen is as yet unknown.

Indicated time point: baseline pretreatment blood. Regarding treatment: 15 Gy SBRT to primary tumor, nephrectomy 4 weeks later. After SBRT, blood was collected at 2 and 4 weeks, plus baseline. The sample was blood, taken from a patient whose treatment included radiotherapy and nephrectomy. The clonotype comes from a man aged 60 to 69 with renal cell carcinoma.

The CDR3 sequence is CASLPREGTHEQYF. CDR3 in DNA: TGTGCCAGCCTCCCGAGGGAGGGTACCCACGAGCAGTACTTC. This chain joins TRBV6-4 and TRBJ2-7; 7 bases are shared with TRBD2. The CDR3 length is 14 residues. The V and J ends lost 8 bases and 5 bases, in that order; junction bases with no gene match: 12. The germline CDR1 and CDR2 sequences are MRHNA and SNTAGT.